This T cell receptor (beta chain) appears in the sequencing data of a study of T cells in Graves' hyperthyroidism and ophthalmopathy. Background on the study: Peripheral blood was acquired at first diagnosis, ahead of any therapy whatsoever.

Patients were excluded because of uncontrolled infection, other autoimmune disease, pregnancy or lactation. It was less than 13 ml of fresh peripheral blood that supplied the PBMCs. Study conclusions and caveats: Ophthalmopathy was distinguished from stable hyperthyroidism by 13 V-J signatures.

This clonotype was seen ten or more times. Its matching antigen is unknown. Germline V gives CDR1 SGHTA, CDR2 FQGNSA. With V trimmed by 8 bases and J by 2 bases, 10 bases remained unmatched. The CDR3 length is 17 residues. Regions amplified from RNA transcripts were the TCR beta CDR3 regions. Initially, a first-round RT-PCR of the TCR CDR3 employed the HTBI primer set. TCRdb reanalysed the multiplex PCR reads using MiXCR and keeps one entry per CDR3 protein. The data show 700,000 to 950,000 distinct CDR3 sequences, 35% seen once. Sequenced input: blood. The sequence came from a woman aged 40 to 50 with Graves' hyperthyroidism. The rearrangement uses TRBV7-2 and TRBJ2-6; 9 nucleotides align to TRBD1. The CDR3 DNA reads as TGTGCCAGCCGCGGGACAGGGAGGGACCCTGGGGCCAACGTCCTGACTTTC. Amino acids: CASRGTGRDPGANVLTF.